The following is a T cell receptor (beta chain) sequence with its context. The data originate from a study of blood T cell repertoires in COVID-19. On the study more broadly: From the United States, Italy and Spain came samples of acute and convalescent COVID-19. The cDNA or gDNA used as material had been derived from T cells, B-cell-depleted T cells, or PBMCs.

Per the authors' pipeline: Reference gene primer amplification in the assay estimated nucleated cell counts. The table came from immunoSEQ multiplex PCR; TCRdb's copy has only in-frame clones and leaves some out. The DNA was the basis for D and trimming; V, J and clone size are from that table. This sample yields about 87,000 clones, of which approximately 87% are seen a single time; around 7% belongs to the top ten. Germline V CDR1 and CDR2: MNHEY, SVGEGT. This CDR3 comprises 20 residues. V lost 4 bases and J lost 0; bases outside the gene matches: 17. The chain combines TRBV6-2 or TRBV6-3 with TRBJ2-7, with 11 nucleotides matching TRBD2. The sequenced material came from peripheral blood. This clonotype was obtained from a human donor with acute or convalescent COVID-19. The donor label of this sample is uncertain. The CDR3 loop is CASSSFPGASGGTSSYEQYF. CDR3 bases: TGTGCCAGCAGTTCCTTTCCCGGCGCTAGCGGGGGGACTAGCTCCTACGAGCAGTACTTC.